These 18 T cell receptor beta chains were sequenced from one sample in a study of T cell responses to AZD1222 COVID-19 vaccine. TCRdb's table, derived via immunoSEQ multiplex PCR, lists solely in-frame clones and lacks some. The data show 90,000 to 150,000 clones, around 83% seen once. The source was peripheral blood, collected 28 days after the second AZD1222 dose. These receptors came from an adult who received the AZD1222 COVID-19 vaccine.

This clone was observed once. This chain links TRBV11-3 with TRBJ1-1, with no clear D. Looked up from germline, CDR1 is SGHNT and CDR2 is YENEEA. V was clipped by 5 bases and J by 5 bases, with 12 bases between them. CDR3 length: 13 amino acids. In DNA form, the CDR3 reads TGTGCCAGCAGCCGCCGTGCGTTGACTGAAGCTTTCTTT. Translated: CASSRRALTEAFF.

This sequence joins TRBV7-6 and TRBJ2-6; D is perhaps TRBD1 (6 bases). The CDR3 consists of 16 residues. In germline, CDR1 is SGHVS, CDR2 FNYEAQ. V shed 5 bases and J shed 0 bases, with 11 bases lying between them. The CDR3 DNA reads TGTGCCAGCAGCAGGACAGCGAGCTCTGGGGCCAACGTCCTGACTTTC. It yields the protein CASSRTASSGANVLTF.

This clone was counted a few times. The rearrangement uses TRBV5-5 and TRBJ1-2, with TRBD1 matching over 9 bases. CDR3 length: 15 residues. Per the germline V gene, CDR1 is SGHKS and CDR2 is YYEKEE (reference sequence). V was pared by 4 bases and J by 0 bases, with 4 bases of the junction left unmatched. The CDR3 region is CASSPGTGTNYGYTF. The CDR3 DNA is TGTGCCAGCAGCCCGGGGACAGGGACTAACTATGGCTACACCTTC. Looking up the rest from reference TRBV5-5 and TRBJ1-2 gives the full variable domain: DAGVTQSPTHLIKTRGQQVTLRCSPISGHKSVSWYQQVLGQGPQFIFQYYEKEERGRGNFPDRFSARQFPNYSSELNVNALLLGDSALYLCASSPGTGTNYGYTFGSGTRLTVV.

This CDR3 is CASSSRQGPNYGYTF. The CDR3 region has the DNA TGTGCCAGCAGCTCCCGACAGGGGCCTAACTATGGCTACACCTTC. The rearrangement uses TRBV7-8 and TRBJ1-2; 8 bases fit TRBD1. The CDR3 sequence is 15 residues long. Germline CDR1 SGHVS, CDR2 FQNEAQ. The V gene end was trimmed by 4 bases and the J gene end by 0 bases; junction bases not matched to a gene: 4.

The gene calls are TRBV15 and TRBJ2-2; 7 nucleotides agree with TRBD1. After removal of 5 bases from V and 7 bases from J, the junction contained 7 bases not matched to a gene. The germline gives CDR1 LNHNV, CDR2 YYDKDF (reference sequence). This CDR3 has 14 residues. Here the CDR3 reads CATSGQAGGGELFF. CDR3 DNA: TGTGCCACCAGCGGACAGGCGGGCGGCGGGGAGCTGTTTTTT.

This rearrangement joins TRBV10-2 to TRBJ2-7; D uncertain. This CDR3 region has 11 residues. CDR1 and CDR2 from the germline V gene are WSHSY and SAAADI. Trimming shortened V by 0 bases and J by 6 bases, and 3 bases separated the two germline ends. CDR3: CASSESGEQYF. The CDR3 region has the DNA TGCGCCAGCAGTGAGTCGGGCGAGCAGTACTTC.

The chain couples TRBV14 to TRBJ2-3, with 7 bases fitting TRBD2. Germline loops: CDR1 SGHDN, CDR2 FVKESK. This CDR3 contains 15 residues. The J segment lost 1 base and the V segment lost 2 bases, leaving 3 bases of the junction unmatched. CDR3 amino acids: CASSQILAGTDTQYF. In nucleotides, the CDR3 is TGTGCCAGCAGCCAAATCCTAGCGGGCACAGATACGCAGTATTTT.

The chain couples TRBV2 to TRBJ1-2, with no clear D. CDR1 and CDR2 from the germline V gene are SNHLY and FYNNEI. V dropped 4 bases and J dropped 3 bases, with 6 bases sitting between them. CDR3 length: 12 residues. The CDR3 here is CASSGVDYGYTF. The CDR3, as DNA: TGTGCCAGCAGTGGGGTCGACTATGGCTACACCTTC. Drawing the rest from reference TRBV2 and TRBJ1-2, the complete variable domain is EPEVTQTPSHQVTQMGQEVILRCVPISNHLYFYWYRQILGQKVEFLVSFYNNEISEKSEIFDDQFSVERPDGSNFTLKIRSTKLEDSAMYFCASSGVDYGYTFGSGTRLTVV.

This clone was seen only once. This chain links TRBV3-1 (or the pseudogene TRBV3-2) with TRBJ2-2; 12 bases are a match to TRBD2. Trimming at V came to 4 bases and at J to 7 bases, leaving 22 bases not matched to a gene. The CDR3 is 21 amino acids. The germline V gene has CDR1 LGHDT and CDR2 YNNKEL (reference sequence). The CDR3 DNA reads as TGTGCCAGCAGCCTGCCTGGGACAGCCGGACTAGCGGGGTCCGTCGGCGGGGAGCTGTTTTTT. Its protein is CASSLPGTAGLAGSVGGELFF.

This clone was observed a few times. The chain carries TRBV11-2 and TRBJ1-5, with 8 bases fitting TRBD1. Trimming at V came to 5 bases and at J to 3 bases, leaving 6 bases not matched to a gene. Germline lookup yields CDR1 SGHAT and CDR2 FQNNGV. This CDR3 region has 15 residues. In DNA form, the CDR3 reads TGTGCCAGCAGCAGCGACAGGGGAAACAATCAGCCCCAGCATTTT. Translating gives CASSSDRGNNQPQHF.

In DNA, the CDR3 is TGTGCCGCCACAGACTCAGGGGTGGGCGGCTACACCTTC. Its protein product is CAATDSGVGGYTF. V and J are TRBV24-1 and TRBJ1-2; the D gene is possibly TRBD1 (6 bases). Trimming took 12 bases from V and 8 from J, leaving 21 bases between them. Germline V gene data show CDR1 as KGHDR and CDR2 as SFDVKD. This CDR3 spans 13 amino acids.

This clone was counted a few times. The CDR3 sequence is CAWSVGHASSGNTIYF. Written as DNA, the CDR3 is TGTGCCTGGAGTGTCGGGCACGCGAGCTCTGGAAACACCATATATTTT. The V call is TRBV30, the J call TRBJ1-3, with D hard to call. The CDR3 is 16 amino acids. Germline V gene sequence: CDR1 GTSNPN, CDR2 SVGIG (reference sequence). Trimming took off 0 bases at V and 0 bases at J, with 12 bases between the two ends.

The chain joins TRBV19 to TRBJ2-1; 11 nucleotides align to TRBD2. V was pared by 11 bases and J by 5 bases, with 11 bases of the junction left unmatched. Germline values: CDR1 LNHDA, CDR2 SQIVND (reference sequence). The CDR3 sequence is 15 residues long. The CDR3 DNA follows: TGTGCCCTCCGTTCTAGCGGGGGGCCTAACAATGAGCAGTTCTTC. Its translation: CALRSSGGPNNEQFF.

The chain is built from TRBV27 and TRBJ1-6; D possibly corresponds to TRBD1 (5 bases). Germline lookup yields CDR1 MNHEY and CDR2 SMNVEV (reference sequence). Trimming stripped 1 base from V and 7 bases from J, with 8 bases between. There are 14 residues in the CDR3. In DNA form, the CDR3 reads TGTGCCAGCAGTTTATTTGACAGCAATTCACCCCTCCACTTT. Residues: CASSLFDSNSPLHF.

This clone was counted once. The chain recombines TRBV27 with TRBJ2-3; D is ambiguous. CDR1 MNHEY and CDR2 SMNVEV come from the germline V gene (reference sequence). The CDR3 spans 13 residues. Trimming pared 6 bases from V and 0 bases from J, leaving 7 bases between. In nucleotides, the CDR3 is TGTGCCAGCAGCCTCGAGAGCACAGATACGCAGTATTTT. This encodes CASSLESTDTQYF.

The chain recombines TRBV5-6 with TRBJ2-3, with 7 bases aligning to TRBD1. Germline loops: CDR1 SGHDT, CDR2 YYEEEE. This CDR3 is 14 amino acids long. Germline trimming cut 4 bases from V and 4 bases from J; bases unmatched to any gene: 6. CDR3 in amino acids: CASSKPQGADTQYF. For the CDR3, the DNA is TGTGCCAGCAGCAAACCCCAGGGGGCAGATACGCAGTATTTT.

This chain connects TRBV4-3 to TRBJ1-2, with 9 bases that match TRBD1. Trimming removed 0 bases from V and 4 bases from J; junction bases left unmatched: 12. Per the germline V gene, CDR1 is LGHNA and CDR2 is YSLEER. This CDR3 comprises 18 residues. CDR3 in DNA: TGCGCCAGCAGCCAAGACGGGACAGGGACCGGAGAATCCTATGGCTACACCTTC. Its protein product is CASSQDGTGTGESYGYTF.

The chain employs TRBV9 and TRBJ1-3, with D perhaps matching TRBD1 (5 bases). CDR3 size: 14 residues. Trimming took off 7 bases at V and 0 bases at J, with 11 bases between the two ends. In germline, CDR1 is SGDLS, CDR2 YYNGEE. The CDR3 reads CASGGTYSGNTIYF. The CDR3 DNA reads TGTGCCAGCGGCGGGACCTACTCTGGAAACACCATATATTTT.